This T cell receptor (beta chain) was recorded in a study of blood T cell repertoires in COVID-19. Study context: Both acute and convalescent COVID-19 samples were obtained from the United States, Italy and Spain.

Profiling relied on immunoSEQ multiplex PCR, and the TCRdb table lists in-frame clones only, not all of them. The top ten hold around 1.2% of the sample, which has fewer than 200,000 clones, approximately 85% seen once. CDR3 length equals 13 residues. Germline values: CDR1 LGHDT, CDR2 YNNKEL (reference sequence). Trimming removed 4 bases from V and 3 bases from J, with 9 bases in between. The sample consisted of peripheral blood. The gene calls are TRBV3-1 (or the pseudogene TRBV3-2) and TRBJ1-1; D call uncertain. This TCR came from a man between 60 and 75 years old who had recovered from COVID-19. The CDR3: CASSPLPDTEAFF. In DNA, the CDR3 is TGTGCCAGCAGCCCCCTCCCGGACACTGAAGCTTTCTTT.